The 20 T cell receptor beta chains listed next were all sequenced from one sample in a study of T cell changes during pregnancy in multiple sclerosis. Here immunoSEQ multiplex PCR was the method, and the copy in TCRdb shows in-frame clones only, minus some. This sample has tens of thousands of clones, with roughly 90% found just once. The sequences come from peripheral blood, collected in the first trimester of pregnancy. The source is a female donor in good health, enrolled as a control in a pregnancy study.

The CDR3 region has the DNA TGTGCCAGCAGTACCAGGGGGAAGGAGACAGATACGCAGTATTTT. Translation gives CASSTRGKETDTQYF. The chain is built from TRBV28 and TRBJ2-3; 7 nucleotides match TRBD1. V gave up 5 bases and J gave up 3 bases; unmatched junction bases: 8. The CDR3 loop spans 15 amino acids. From germline, CDR1 is MDHEN and CDR2 SYDVKM.

V and J are TRBV7-2 and TRBJ1-2; 8 nucleotides line up with TRBD1. This CDR3 is built from 13 residues. Trimming took 1 base from V and 8 from J; bases not matched to a gene: 3. Germline V gives CDR1 SGHTA, CDR2 FQGNSA. In DNA, the CDR3 is TGTGCCAGCAGCTTAGGGACAGGGCAAGGCTACACCTTC. Protein sequence: CASSLGTGQGYTF.

This chain connects TRBV25-1 to TRBJ1-6, with D unresolved. Trimming pared 5 bases from V and 3 bases from J, leaving 8 bases between. Germline assignment: CDR1 MGHDK and CDR2 SYGVNS. The CDR3 totals 14 residues. The CDR3 coding sequence is TGTGCCAGCAGTTTTTCAGGCTATAATTCACCCCTCCACTTT. It encodes CASSFSGYNSPLHF.

With respect to this clone: The same CDR3 also results from other DNA sequences found in this sample. This chain joins TRBV6-4 and TRBJ2-3; 12 bases agree with TRBD2. CDR3 length equals 15 residues. Looked up from germline, CDR1 is MRHNA and CDR2 is SNTAGT. V lost 5 bases, J lost 2 bases, and 2 bases stayed unmatched. In nucleotides, the CDR3 is TGTGCCAGCAGTCCTAGCGGGGGGGCCACAGATACGCAGTATTTT. The encoded protein is CASSPSGGATDTQYF.

The CDR3 sequence: CASRGARNTGELFF. As DNA, the CDR3 is TGTGCCAGCAGGGGGGCCAGGAACACCGGGGAGCTGTTTTTT. The chain carries TRBV28 and TRBJ2-2; a possible D gene is TRBD1 (6 bases). CDR3 length equals 14 residues. The V and J ends lost 6 bases and 1 base respectively, with 9 bases between them. Germline V gene data show CDR1 as MDHEN and CDR2 as SYDVKM.

V usage is TRBV5-4 and J usage is TRBJ2-3, with 14 bases lining up with TRBD2. Germline-derived CDR1 and CDR2 are SGHNT and YYREEE (reference sequence). J gave up 0 bases and V 3 bases, and 9 bases lay outside the gene matches. There are 19 residues in the CDR3. For the CDR3, the DNA is TGTGCCAGCAGCTCAACGCCGGGACTAGCGGGAGAGAGCACAGATACGCAGTATTTT. This codes for CASSSTPGLAGESTDTQYF. The whole variable domain, remainder taken from reference TRBV5-4 and TRBJ2-3, is ETGVTQSPTHLIKTRGQQVTLRCSSQSGHNTVSWYQQALGQGPQFIFQYYREEENGRGNFPPRFSGLQFPNYSSELNVNALELDDSALYLCASSSTPGLAGESTDTQYFGPGTRLTVL.

The gene calls are TRBV2 and TRBJ2-3, with D unclear. Germline CDR1 reads SNHLY; CDR2 reads FYNNEI. The V and J ends lost 7 bases and 3 bases respectively, with 5 bases between them. This CDR3 comprises 11 residues. The CDR3 region has the DNA TGTGCCAGCACGTTTACAGATACGCAGTATTTT. Residues: CASTFTDTQYF.

The V call is TRBV28, the J call TRBJ2-7, with D possibly TRBD1 on 5 matching bases. The V and J ends lost 2 bases and 7 bases respectively, with 6 bases between them. CDR3 size: 11 residues. CDR1 MDHEN and CDR2 SYDVKM come from the germline V gene. The chain's CDR3 is CASSLRGEQYF. CDR3 nucleotides: TGTGCCAGCAGTTTAAGGGGTGAGCAGTACTTC.

This clone was picked up one time. The chain carries TRBV6-1 and TRBJ1-5; D may be TRBD1 (6 bases). Trimming removed 2 bases at V and 7 bases at J, with 15 bases between. Per germline, CDR1 MNHNS and CDR2 SASEGT. The CDR3 loop spans 15 amino acids. DNA for the CDR3: TGTGCCAGCAGTGAAAGGGGGAGGGGAAGCCAGCCCCAGCATTTT. Residues: CASSERGRGSQPQHF.

The genes are TRBV27 and TRBJ2-7; 8 nucleotides agree with TRBD2. V trimming: 8 bases; J trimming: 2 bases; junction bases outside the gene matches: 11. The CDR3 runs 15 residues. The germline gives CDR1 MNHEY, CDR2 SMNVEV (reference sequence). CDR3: CASATAGAFPYEQYF. The CDR3 coding sequence is TGTGCCAGCGCAACAGCGGGAGCTTTCCCCTACGAGCAGTACTTC.

The chain employs TRBV27 and TRBJ1-2, with 8 bases matching TRBD1. J lost 4 bases, V lost 1 base, and 5 bases had no gene match. Germline assignment: CDR1 MNHEY and CDR2 SMNVEV (reference sequence). The CDR3 totals 15 residues. The CDR3 nucleotides read TGTGCCAGCAGTTTATACCCCGGGACAGGCTATGGCTACACCTTC. Amino acids: CASSLYPGTGYGYTF.

This chain joins TRBV19 and TRBJ2-1; 13 nucleotides agree with TRBD2. Trimming took 6 bases from V and 4 from J; bases not matched to a gene: 9. The germline CDR1 and CDR2 sequences are LNHDA and SQIVND (reference sequence). This CDR3 comprises 17 residues. The CDR3 sequence is CASSRRGTSGAYNEQFF. CDR3 DNA: TGTGCCAGTAGCAGGCGAGGGACTAGCGGGGCTTACAATGAGCAGTTCTTC.

Written as DNA, the CDR3 is TGTGCTAGTGGTTCGGGGGACAGGGGGTTTGCAGATACGCAGTATTTT. This sequence encodes CASGSGDRGFADTQYF. The chain combines TRBV12-5 with TRBJ2-3; 11 bases align to TRBD1. V was clipped by 4 bases and J by 4 bases; unmatched bases: 7. The length of the CDR3 is 16 residues. Germline CDR1 reads LGHNT; CDR2 reads FRNRAP.

The chain has TRBV13 and TRBJ2-5; 8 bases align to TRBD1. Germline CDR1 reads PRHDT; CDR2 reads FYEKMQ (reference sequence). This CDR3 is 17 amino acids long. V shed 5 bases, J shed 1 base, and the junction held 12 bases outside the gene matches. Here the CDR3 reads CASSPPPGQGPQETQYF. CDR3 nucleotide sequence: TGTGCCAGCAGCCCTCCCCCCGGACAGGGACCCCAAGAGACCCAGTACTTC. Using reference TRBV13 and TRBJ2-5 for the parts outside the CDR3, the full variable domain is AAGVIQSPRHLIKEKRETATLKCYPIPRHDTVYWYQQGPGQDPQFLISFYEKMQSDKGSIPDRFSAQQFSDYHSELNMSSLELGDSALYFCASSPPPGQGPQETQYFGPGTRLLVL.

The rearrangement links TRBV6-5 to TRBJ2-7; no firm D call. CDR1 is MNHEY and CDR2 is SVGAGI in the germline V gene. The V end was cut by 3 bases, the J end by 0 bases, with 12 bases between. The CDR3 is 15 residues long. Written as DNA, the CDR3 is TGTGCCAGCAGTTATACCGATAGTGGCTCCTACGAGCAGTACTTC. Its protein is CASSYTDSGSYEQYF.

The chain joins TRBV18 to TRBJ2-2; D is undetermined. The CDR3 has 15 amino acids. Trimming took off 3 bases at V and 0 bases at J, with 8 bases between the two ends. Germline assignment: CDR1 KGHSH and CDR2 LQKENI. DNA of the CDR3: TGTGCCAGCTCACCGCGGAATTCGAACACCGGGGAGCTGTTTTTT. It is translated as CASSPRNSNTGELFF.

The V and J genes are TRBV15 and TRBJ2-7, with TRBD1 matching over 8 bases. Germline loops: CDR1 LNHNV, CDR2 YYDKDF (reference sequence). The CDR3 is 14 amino acids. J gave up 3 bases and V 0 bases, and 1 base lay outside the gene matches. The CDR3 DNA reads TGTGCCACCAGCAGAGATGGACAGGGCTACGAGCAGTACTTC. It encodes CATSRDGQGYEQYF. Full variable domain (missing parts from reference TRBV15 and TRBJ2-7): DAMVIQNPRYQVTQFGKPVTLSCSQTLNHNVMYWYQQKSSQAPKLLFHYYDKDFNNEADTPDNFQSRRPNTSFCFLDIRSPGLGDTAMYLCATSRDGQGYEQYFGPGTRLTVT.

The gene calls are TRBV7-8 and TRBJ2-7, with 7 bases fitting TRBD2. This CDR3 has 17 amino acids. V dropped 1 base and J dropped 0; count of bases not matched to a gene: 9. Germline V gives CDR1 SGHVS, CDR2 FQNEAQ. CDR3 bases: TGTGCCAGCAGCTTAGGGCAGGGAGGGCTAAGCTCCTACGAGCAGTACTTC. Protein sequence: CASSLGQGGLSSYEQYF.

DNA of the CDR3: TGTGCCAGCAGCAAAGCGACGGGCACAGGGATTCAGCCCCAGCATTTT. Residues: CASSKATGTGIQPQHF. This rearrangement joins TRBV21-1 to TRBJ1-5; TRBD1, the D gene given by the table, was not confirmed from the DNA. TRBV21-1 is classified as a pseudogene. This CDR3 has 16 residues.

The chain has TRBV7-9 and TRBJ2-7; 9 bases align to TRBD1. V shed 4 bases and J 0 bases; nucleotides not matched to a gene: 13. Germline CDR1 reads SEHNR; CDR2 reads FQNEAQ (reference sequence). The CDR3 loop spans 18 amino acids. The CDR3 coding sequence is TGTGCCAGCAGCTCCTCCCCGGGACAGGGACCAAGCTCCTACGAGCAGTACTTC. Protein product: CASSSSPGQGPSSYEQYF.